The rows below give T cell receptor beta chains drawn from one sample of a study of blood T cell repertoires in COVID-19. The repertoire was sequenced with immunoSEQ multiplex PCR; TCRdb's copy has only in-frame clones and lacks some. The data show around 200,000 clones, roughly 80% seen once. Sequenced material: peripheral blood. The receptors were gathered from a woman in her sixties or seventies with COVID-19, enrolled during active disease. Both conserved end residues are part of each CDR3. Each record gives: clone size, CDR3 length, D gene, V gene, J gene, CDR3 protein, CDR3 DNA. D genes are given only for firm matches. Some rows mark clone size as missing; the rest say once, few, many or name a class of expanded clone.

abundance: .; len: 13; d_gene: .; v_gene: TRBV27; j_gene: TRBJ2-5; CDR3aa: CASGDSAQETQYF; CDR3nt: TGTGCCAGCGGAGACAGCGCGCAAGAGACCCAGTACTTC
abundance: .; len: 16; d_gene: .; v_gene: TRBV6-4; j_gene: TRBJ1-1; CDR3aa: CASSETGVLGDTEAFF; CDR3nt: TGTGCCAGCAGTGAGACAGGAGTCCTTGGTGACACTGAAGCTTTCTTT
abundance: .; len: 14; d_gene: .; v_gene: TRBV2; j_gene: TRBJ1-5; CDR3aa: CASSEGPFNQPQHF; CDR3nt: TGTGCCAGCAGCGAAGGGCCTTTCAATCAGCCCCAGCATTTT
abundance: once; len: 14; d_gene: .; v_gene: TRBV11-2; j_gene: TRBJ2-5; CDR3aa: CASSLGGQQETQYF; CDR3nt: TGTGCCAGCAGCTTAGGCGGACAGCAAGAGACCCAGTACTTC
abundance: .; len: 14; d_gene: TRBD1; v_gene: TRBV5-1; j_gene: TRBJ2-2; CDR3aa: CASSSRTGTGELFF; CDR3nt: TGCGCCAGCAGCTCGCGGACAGGGACCGGGGAGCTGTTTTTT
abundance: .; len: 15; d_gene: .; v_gene: TRBV5-6; j_gene: TRBJ2-4; CDR3aa: CASSLLAGDKNIQYF; CDR3nt: TGTGCCAGCAGCTTGCTCGCCGGAGACAAAAACATTCAGTACTTC
abundance: .; len: 15; d_gene: TRBD1; v_gene: TRBV28; j_gene: TRBJ1-2; CDR3aa: CASSSQAPGTVKCTF; CDR3nt: TGTGCCAGCAGTTCCCAGGCTCCCGGGACAGTAAAGTGTACCTTC
abundance: .; len: 18; d_gene: TRBD1; v_gene: TRBV9; j_gene: TRBJ1-6; CDR3aa: CASSLPDLRQGGDSPLHF; CDR3nt: TGTGCCAGCAGCCTCCCGGACCTTCGACAGGGTGGTGATTCACCCCTCCACTTT
abundance: once; len: 13; d_gene: TRBD1; v_gene: TRBV30; j_gene: TRBJ2-5; CDR3aa: CAWGGQGYGTQYF; CDR3nt: TGTGCCTGGGGGGGACAGGGGTACGGGACCCAGTACTTC
abundance: .; len: 16; d_gene: .; v_gene: TRBV19; j_gene: TRBJ2-6; CDR3aa: CASTPYGSSGANVLTF; CDR3nt: TGTGCCAGTACTCCATACGGGAGCTCTGGGGCCAACGTCCTGACTTTC
abundance: .; len: 13; d_gene: TRBD1; v_gene: TRBV6-5; j_gene: TRBJ1-1; CDR3aa: CASSRTGGTEAFF; CDR3nt: TGTGCCAGCAGCAGGACAGGGGGCACTGAAGCTTTCTTT
abundance: .; len: 11; d_gene: .; v_gene: TRBV4-2; j_gene: TRBJ2-1; CDR3aa: CASSSFEEQFF; CDR3nt: TGTGCCAGCAGCTCATTCGAGGAGCAGTTCTTC
abundance: .; len: 16; d_gene: TRBD2; v_gene: TRBV7-8; j_gene: TRBJ2-1; CDR3aa: CASSYRGSPVGNEQFF; CDR3nt: TGTGCCAGCAGCTACCGCGGGAGCCCGGTAGGCAATGAGCAGTTCTTC
abundance: .; len: 14; d_gene: .; v_gene: TRBV27; j_gene: TRBJ2-2; CDR3aa: CASSWNLGTGELFF; CDR3nt: TGTGCCAGCAGTTGGAACCTCGGGACCGGGGAGCTGTTTTTT
abundance: .; len: 15; d_gene: TRBD1; v_gene: TRBV7-8; j_gene: TRBJ2-1; CDR3aa: CASSSRDRSYNEQFF; CDR3nt: TGTGCCAGCAGCAGCCGGGACAGGTCCTACAATGAGCAGTTCTTC
abundance: .; len: 17; d_gene: TRBD2; v_gene: TRBV20-1; j_gene: TRBJ2-5; CDR3aa: CSASLGLAGGREETQYF; CDR3nt: TGCAGTGCTAGTTTGGGCCTAGCGGGGGGGAGGGAAGAGACCCAGTACTTC
abundance: .; len: 17; d_gene: .; v_gene: TRBV28; j_gene: TRBJ1-1; CDR3aa: CASRSSRARSRDTEAFF; CDR3nt: TGTGCCAGCAGGTCCTCCAGGGCTCGGTCTCGGGACACTGAAGCTTTCTTT
abundance: once; len: 16; d_gene: .; v_gene: TRBV5-1; j_gene: TRBJ2-7; CDR3aa: CASSPGRYTGDYEQYF; CDR3nt: TGCGCCAGCAGCCCCGGCCGGTATACGGGGGACTACGAGCAGTACTTC
abundance: .; len: 14; d_gene: TRBD2; v_gene: TRBV9; j_gene: TRBJ2-1; CDR3aa: CASSVAGGWNEQFF; CDR3nt: TGTGCCAGCAGCGTAGCGGGGGGTTGGAATGAGCAGTTCTTC
abundance: .; len: 16; d_gene: TRBD2; v_gene: TRBV3-1/TRBV3-2; j_gene: TRBJ2-3; CDR3aa: CASSQDLAGGTDTQYF; CDR3nt: TGTGCCAGCAGCCAAGATTTAGCGGGGGGCACAGATACGCAGTATTTT
abundance: .; len: 14; d_gene: .; v_gene: TRBV20-1; j_gene: TRBJ2-4; CDR3aa: CSASQHTPGNIQYF; CDR3nt: TGCAGTGCTAGTCAGCATACCCCAGGGAACATTCAGTACTTC
abundance: .; len: 16; d_gene: TRBD1; v_gene: TRBV24-1; j_gene: TRBJ2-5; CDR3aa: CATSDVDRGIGETQYF; CDR3nt: TGTGCCACCAGTGATGTCGACAGGGGTATAGGCGAGACCCAGTACTTC
abundance: once; len: 13; d_gene: .; v_gene: TRBV29-1; j_gene: TRBJ1-1; CDR3aa: CSLGAPATTEAFF; CDR3nt: TGCAGCCTAGGGGCCCCAGCGACCACTGAAGCTTTCTTT
abundance: .; len: 14; d_gene: TRBD1; v_gene: TRBV29-1; j_gene: TRBJ1-5; CDR3aa: CSVETGESNQPQHF; CDR3nt: TGCAGCGTCGAGACAGGGGAAAGCAATCAGCCCCAGCATTTT
abundance: .; len: 15; d_gene: TRBD2; v_gene: TRBV19; j_gene: TRBJ2-1; CDR3aa: CASSIVAGGPNEQFF; CDR3nt: TGTGCCAGTAGTATCGTAGCGGGAGGTCCCAATGAGCAGTTCTTC
abundance: .; len: 13; d_gene: .; v_gene: TRBV25-1; j_gene: TRBJ2-3; CDR3aa: CASSGSSTDTQYF; CDR3nt: TGTGCCAGCAGTGGGAGTAGCACAGATACGCAGTATTTT
abundance: .; len: 12; d_gene: .; v_gene: TRBV28; j_gene: TRBJ1-2; CDR3aa: CASSLKGLGYTF; CDR3nt: TGTGCCAGCAGTTTAAAGGGACTCGGCTACACCTTC
abundance: .; len: 13; d_gene: TRBD1; v_gene: TRBV29-1; j_gene: TRBJ1-3; CDR3aa: CSASTGAGNTIYF; CDR3nt: TGCAGCGCTTCTACAGGGGCTGGAAACACCATATATTTT
abundance: .; len: 14; d_gene: .; v_gene: TRBV7-3; j_gene: TRBJ1-3; CDR3aa: CASSPDSSGNTIYF; CDR3nt: TGTGCCAGCAGCCCCGACAGCTCTGGAAACACCATATATTTT
abundance: once; len: 17; d_gene: .; v_gene: TRBV7-8; j_gene: TRBJ2-6; CDR3aa: CASSLSYESSGANVLTF; CDR3nt: TGTGCCAGCAGCTTAAGCTACGAGAGCTCTGGGGCCAACGTCCTGACTTTC
abundance: .; len: 17; d_gene: .; v_gene: TRBV7-8; j_gene: TRBJ2-1; CDR3aa: CASSPRQSPAFYNEQFF; CDR3nt: TGTGCCAGCAGCCCACGACAGTCCCCAGCATTCTACAATGAGCAGTTCTTC
abundance: .; len: 15; d_gene: TRBD1; v_gene: TRBV3-1/TRBV3-2; j_gene: TRBJ2-4; CDR3aa: CASSRRQGSKNIQYF; CDR3nt: TGTGCCAGCAGCCGTAGACAGGGCTCCAAAAACATTCAGTACTTC
abundance: .; len: 15; d_gene: .; v_gene: TRBV27; j_gene: TRBJ2-6; CDR3aa: CASSPHGSGANVLTF; CDR3nt: TGTGCCAGCAGTCCGCACGGGTCTGGGGCCAACGTCCTGACTTTC
abundance: .; len: 15; d_gene: .; v_gene: TRBV18; j_gene: TRBJ2-2; CDR3aa: CASSRTAMNTGELFF; CDR3nt: TGTGCCAGCTCACGGACAGCGATGAACACCGGGGAGCTGTTTTTT
abundance: .; len: 13; d_gene: TRBD1; v_gene: TRBV6-5; j_gene: TRBJ1-1; CDR3aa: CASRRQGGTEAFF; CDR3nt: TGTGCCAGCCGTCGACAGGGGGGCACTGAAGCTTTCTTT
abundance: .; len: 20; d_gene: .; v_gene: TRBV9; j_gene: TRBJ1-6; CDR3aa: CASSVEAGGERYTYNSPLHF; CDR3nt: TGTGCCAGCAGCGTAGAGGCAGGAGGAGAGCGGTACACCTATAATTCACCCCTCCACTTT
abundance: .; len: 16; d_gene: TRBD1; v_gene: TRBV5-1; j_gene: TRBJ1-1; CDR3aa: CASSLLITGGNTEAFF; CDR3nt: TGCGCCAGCAGCTTGCTTATCACAGGGGGTAACACTGAAGCTTTCTTT
abundance: .; len: 13; d_gene: TRBD1; v_gene: TRBV6-5; j_gene: TRBJ2-2; CDR3aa: CAGQVLNTGELFF; CDR3nt: TGTGCCGGACAGGTCTTGAACACCGGGGAGCTGTTTTTT
abundance: .; len: 15; d_gene: .; v_gene: TRBV9; j_gene: TRBJ1-2; CDR3aa: CASSASGFSNYGYTF; CDR3nt: TGTGCCAGCAGCGCGTCGGGGTTTTCGAACTATGGCTACACCTTC
abundance: .; len: 13; d_gene: .; v_gene: TRBV6-5; j_gene: TRBJ1-2; CDR3aa: CASGGEFNYGYTF; CDR3nt: TGTGCCAGCGGAGGGGAGTTTAACTATGGCTACACCTTC
abundance: .; len: 13; d_gene: .; v_gene: TRBV9; j_gene: TRBJ1-1; CDR3aa: CASSRAGHAEAFF; CDR3nt: TGTGCCAGCAGCAGAGCAGGGCACGCTGAAGCTTTCTTT
abundance: .; len: 15; d_gene: TRBD2; v_gene: TRBV6-5; j_gene: TRBJ2-1; CDR3aa: CASSQRRGGPYEQFF; CDR3nt: TGTGCCAGCAGTCAACGGCGGGGAGGGCCTTATGAGCAGTTCTTC
abundance: .; len: 11; d_gene: .; v_gene: TRBV2; j_gene: TRBJ2-6; CDR3aa: CASSERGVLTF; CDR3nt: TGTGCCAGCAGTGAACGGGGGGTCCTGACTTTC
abundance: .; len: 17; d_gene: TRBD2; v_gene: TRBV6-1; j_gene: TRBJ2-1; CDR3aa: CASSEHAAGAPYNEQFF; CDR3nt: TGTGCCAGCAGTGAACACGCAGCGGGGGCCCCCTACAATGAGCAGTTCTTC
abundance: .; len: 14; d_gene: .; v_gene: TRBV6-5; j_gene: TRBJ2-5; CDR3aa: CASSYSRTVRAQYF; CDR3nt: TGTGCCAGCAGTTACTCGAGGACGGTCAGGGCCCAGTACTTC
abundance: once; len: 14; d_gene: TRBD1; v_gene: TRBV9; j_gene: TRBJ2-2; CDR3aa: CASSQGANTGELFF; CDR3nt: TGTGCCAGCAGCCAGGGGGCGAACACCGGGGAGCTGTTTTTT
abundance: .; len: 12; d_gene: .; v_gene: TRBV27; j_gene: TRBJ1-6; CDR3aa: CASRGGPITLHF; CDR3nt: TGTGCCAGCAGGGGGGGGCCCATAACCCTCCACTTT
abundance: .; len: 13; d_gene: .; v_gene: TRBV4-2; j_gene: TRBJ1-2; CDR3aa: CASSQEGGYGYTF; CDR3nt: TGTGCCAGCAGCCAAGAAGGGGGATATGGCTACACCTTC
abundance: .; len: 16; d_gene: TRBD1; v_gene: TRBV6-5; j_gene: TRBJ2-3; CDR3aa: CASSYSGQGAADTQYF; CDR3nt: TGTGCCAGCAGTTACTCTGGACAGGGCGCGGCAGATACGCAGTATTTT
abundance: .; len: 15; d_gene: TRBD1; v_gene: TRBV19; j_gene: TRBJ1-1; CDR3aa: CASSIRQGMNTEAFF; CDR3nt: TGTGCCAGTAGTATACGACAGGGGATGAACACTGAAGCTTTCTTT
abundance: once; len: 11; d_gene: .; v_gene: TRBV12-3/TRBV12-4; j_gene: TRBJ2-5; CDR3aa: CASSARETQYF; CDR3nt: TGTGCCAGCAGTGCCAGGGAGACCCAGTACTTC
abundance: .; len: 14; d_gene: .; v_gene: TRBV2; j_gene: TRBJ2-5; CDR3aa: CASSGAGWQETQYF; CDR3nt: TGTGCCAGCAGTGGTGCGGGGTGGCAAGAGACCCAGTACTTC
abundance: .; len: 14; d_gene: TRBD1; v_gene: TRBV6-5; j_gene: TRBJ1-1; CDR3aa: CASSDGTGPTEAFF; CDR3nt: TGTGCCAGCAGCGACGGGACAGGGCCAACTGAAGCTTTCTTT